The 14 T cell receptor beta chains below were found in one sample sequenced in a study of CDR3 diversity in severe acne. MiXCR, run by TCRdb on the PCR reads, gives a single entry per CDR3 protein. Altogether about 97,000 distinct CDR3 sequences are present, around 53% being singletons, with the ten largest covering 12%. The sequenced material came from blood. The receptors were sampled from a male donor with acne.

There are a few counts of this clonotype. The genes are TRBV5-1 and TRBJ2-5; 14 bases line up with TRBD2. This CDR3 is 16 amino acids long. The V and J ends lost 2 bases and 4 bases, in that order; junction bases with no gene match: 4. Germline V gene sequence: CDR1 SGHRS, CDR2 YFSETQ. Here the CDR3 DNA reads TGCGCCAGCAGCTTTGTAGGGACTAGCGGGAGAGAGACCCAGTACTTC. It translates to CASSFVGTSGRETQYF.

The V and J genes are TRBV5-6 and TRBJ2-1, with 10 bases identical to TRBD2. J gave up 6 bases and V 4 bases, and 4 bases lay outside the gene matches. Germline V gives CDR1 SGHDT, CDR2 YYEEEE. The CDR3 has 14 amino acids. CDR3 loop: CASSASGSLNEQFF. CDR3 bases: TGTGCCAGCAGCGCTAGCGGGAGTCTCAATGAGCAGTTCTTC.

The chain couples TRBV25-1 to TRBJ2-3; 11 bases align to TRBD1. V lost 6 bases to trimming and J lost 5 bases; unmatched junction nucleotides: 25. This CDR3 contains 21 residues. From germline, CDR1 is MGHDK and CDR2 SYGVNS. CDR3 sequence: CASSLKAGLRDRGSIRDTQYF. In nucleotides, the CDR3 is TGTGCCAGCAGCTTAAAAGCCGGACTCCGGGACAGGGGGAGCATCAGAGATACGCAGTATTTT.

The chain is built from TRBV6-5 and TRBJ2-1, with TRBD2 identical over 7 bases. V was pared by 2 bases and J by 8 bases, with 0 bases of the junction left unmatched. CDR1 is MNHEY, CDR2 SVGAGI, per germline. This CDR3 spans 12 amino acids. The CDR3 sequence: CASSYRGDEQFF. CDR3 sequence (DNA): TGTGCCAGCAGTTACCGGGGGGATGAGCAGTTCTTC.

The gene calls are TRBV15 and TRBJ1-5; 7 bases line up with TRBD1. Trimming took 1 base from V and 3 from J; bases not matched to a gene: 6. The CDR3 sequence is 16 residues long. The germline V gene has CDR1 LNHNV and CDR2 YYDKDF (reference sequence). CDR3 sequence (DNA): TGTGCCACCAGCAGAGGGGGGGGACAGTCCAATCAGCCCCAGCATTTT. This gives the protein CATSRGGGQSNQPQHF.

This chain uses TRBV6-5 with TRBJ2-7; D assignment may be TRBD1 or TRBD2 (5 bases each). With 5 bases removed from V and 5 bases from J, the gap between germline ends came to 16 bases. Germline CDR1 reads MNHEY; CDR2 reads SVGAGI. The CDR3 is 14 amino acids. The DNA for the CDR3 is TGTGCCAGCAGTCCCGGGACCAGAATCGACGAGCAGTACTTC. Protein sequence: CASSPGTRIDEQYF.

The chain is built from TRBV19 and TRBJ2-5; D could derive from TRBD1 or TRBD2 (7 bases each). V was clipped by 7 bases and J by 0 bases, with 18 bases between them. Per the germline V gene, CDR1 is LNHDA and CDR2 is SQIVND (reference sequence). This CDR3 contains 16 residues. CDR3 protein: CASTPGLGGYQETQYF. CDR3 DNA sequence: TGTGCCAGTACCCCCGGACTAGGGGGCTACCAAGAGACCCAGTACTTC. Full variable domain (rest looked up from reference TRBV19 and TRBJ2-5): DGGITQSPKYLFRKEGQNVTLSCEQNLNHDAMYWYRQDPGQGLRLIYYSQIVNDFQKGDIAEGYSVSREKKESFPLTVTSAQKNPTAFYLCASTPGLGGYQETQYFGPGTRLLVL.

The CDR3 is CASSLGDTNYGYTF. CDR3 DNA: TGTGCCAGCAGTTTAGGGGACACAAACTATGGCTACACCTTC. The chain links TRBV28 to TRBJ1-2, with TRBD1 as a possible D gene (6 bases). The CDR3 contains 14 residues. Trimming cost V 2 bases and J 2 bases, with 9 bases left between them. The germline CDR1 and CDR2 sequences are MDHEN and SYDVKM.

For this clonotype: A much larger clone lies one base from this, so it may be a read error. Likely a read error: the CDR3 ends without its conserved phenylalanine or tryptophan. V gene TRBV7-9 combines with J gene TRBJ1-1; no definite D call. V dropped 5 bases and J dropped 0 bases, with 10 bases sitting between them. Germline CDR1 reads SEHNR; CDR2 reads FQNEAQ (reference sequence). The CDR3 spans 14 residues. CDR3 protein: CASSRTQMNTEAFY. DNA for the CDR3: TGTGCCAGCAGCCGGACGCAAATGAACACTGAAGCTTTCTAT.

At least ten counts were recorded for this clonotype. V usage is TRBV10-2 and J usage is TRBJ2-3; 7 bases map to TRBD2. J was trimmed by 7 bases and V by 3 bases; bases with no gene match: 1. Germline lookup yields CDR1 WSHSY and CDR2 SAAADI. The CDR3 is 12 amino acids. The CDR3 DNA follows: TGCGCCAGCAGTGACGGGAGGAATACGCAGTATTTT. Translating it yields CASSDGRNTQYF.

This sequence joins TRBV20-1 and TRBJ2-7; TRBD2 is a possible D gene (6 bases). CDR1 is DFQATT and CDR2 is SNEGSKA in the germline V gene (reference sequence). Trimming took off 1 base at V and 8 bases at J, with 18 bases between the two ends. The CDR3 has 14 residues. CDR3 protein: CSARGDTGTRKQYF. For the CDR3, the DNA is TGCAGTGCTAGAGGTGACACCGGGACTCGTAAGCAGTACTTC.

The table lists this clonotype with many counts. CDR3 in DNA: TGTGCCAGCAGTTCGAACAGGGGCGGTGTGAGGGAGACCCAGTACTTC. The encoded protein is CASSSNRGGVRETQYF. V and J are TRBV6-5 and TRBJ2-5; 7 bases line up with TRBD1. The CDR3 contains 16 residues. The junction had 13 bases not matched to a gene; V was cut back by 4 bases and J by 5 bases. Germline V gene lookup returns CDR1 MNHEY and CDR2 SVGAGI.

The gene calls are TRBV11-2 and TRBJ2-7; weak D call: TRBD1 (5 bases). The CDR3 sequence is 16 residues long. Germline values: CDR1 SGHAT, CDR2 FQNNGV. V shed 6 bases and J shed 3 bases, with 21 bases lying between them. The CDR3 region is CASSLLVGLYDYEQYF. The DNA of the CDR3 is TGTGCCAGCAGTCTTCTTGTGGGGCTTTACGACTACGAGCAGTACTTC.

This sequence joins TRBV7-9 and TRBJ1-5; D is undetermined. This CDR3 has 13 residues. Trimming left V 0 bases short and J 6 bases short, with 6 bases between. CDR1 is SEHNR and CDR2 is FQNEAQ in the germline V gene (reference sequence). CDR3 DNA: TGTGCCAGCAGCTTAGCTGTCCCTCAGCCCCAGCATTTT. Translating gives CASSLAVPQPQHF.